This T cell receptor (beta chain) was captured in a study of cytomegalovirus exposure and HLA in healthy donors. About the study: Early released data had around 89 million unique TCRs, all coming from HLA-typed donors.

The junction had 19 bases not matched to a gene; V was cut back by 4 bases and J by 2 bases. CDR3 size: 20 residues. The V gene's germline CDR1 is MDHEN and CDR2 SYDVKM. Whole-study findings and limits: Later on, an analysis tied around 17,000 TCR beta sequences to HLA alleles at 0.05 false discovery rate. Most subjects had HLA-A and HLA-B alleles reportedly predicted accurately by TCR beta sequences.

Primers for the PCR totalled 60 Vbeta and 13 Jbeta. This table comes from immunoSEQ multiplex PCR, and its TCRdb copy is limited to in-frame clones, with some not included. Of about 120,000 clones listed, approximately 72% are singletons. In the case of this clone: Its antigen is unknown.

The receptor's source is a young man in good health and CMV-seronegative. The V call is TRBV28, the J call TRBJ1-5, with TRBD1 matching 8 bases. Sequencing used PBMCs. This CDR3 is CASSSAGTGRNSRRNQPQHF. The CDR3, as DNA: TGTGCCAGCAGTTCCGCAGGGACAGGTCGTAATTCCCGTCGCAATCAGCCCCAGCATTTT.